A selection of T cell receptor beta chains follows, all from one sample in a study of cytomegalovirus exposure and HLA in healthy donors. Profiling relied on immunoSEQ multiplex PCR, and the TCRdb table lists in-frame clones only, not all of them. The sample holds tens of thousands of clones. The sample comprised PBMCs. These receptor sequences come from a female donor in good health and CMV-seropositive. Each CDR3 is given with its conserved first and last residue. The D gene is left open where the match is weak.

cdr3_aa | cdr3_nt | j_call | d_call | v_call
CASSLGERENEQYF | TGCGCCAGCAGCTTGGGTGAGCGGGAGAACGAGCAGTACTTC | TRBJ2-7 | TRBD2 | TRBV5-1
CASSYQTGGDGYTF | TGTGCCAGCAGTTACCAGACAGGGGGCGATGGCTACACCTTC | TRBJ1-2 | TRBD1 | TRBV6-5
CASSLQTHEQFF | TGCGCCAGCAGCTTACAGACCCATGAGCAGTTCTTC | TRBJ2-1 | - | TRBV5-1
CASSEQGTGSLEQYF | TGTGCCAGCAGTGAACAAGGGACAGGGTCCCTCGAGCAGTACTTC | TRBJ2-7 | TRBD1 | TRBV6-1
CASSYSRPVSTDTQYF | TGTGCCAGCAGTTACTCGAGGCCAGTTAGCACAGATACGCAGTATTTT | TRBJ2-3 | - | TRBV6-5
CASSPKARGDNSPLHF | TGTGCCAGCAGCCCAAAAGCGCGGGGGGATAATTCACCCCTCCACTTT | TRBJ1-6 | - | TRBV5-6
CASSSRTGGNTGELFF | TGCGCCAGCAGCTCCAGGACAGGGGGAAACACCGGGGAGCTGTTTTTT | TRBJ2-2 | TRBD1 | TRBV5-1
CASSQDFGGQRPSGRGYTF | TGCGCCAGCAGCCAAGATTTCGGGGGACAGCGTCCTTCTGGTCGTGGCTACACCTTC | TRBJ1-2 | TRBD1 | TRBV4-3
CASSPPGQLCGYTF | TGTGCCAGCTCACCACCGGGACAGCTCTGTGGCTACACCTTC | TRBJ1-2 | TRBD1 | TRBV18
CASSQRGAVYEQYF | TGTGCCAGCAGCCAACGGGGGGCGGTCTACGAGCAGTACTTC | TRBJ2-7 | - | TRBV7-2
CASSPQAGNQPQHF | TGTGCCAGCAGCCCACAGGCAGGCAATCAGCCCCAGCATTTT | TRBJ1-5 | - | TRBV6-5
CASSQGWGDYEQYF | TGCGCCAGCAGCCAGGGATGGGGGGACTACGAGCAGTACTTC | TRBJ2-7 | - | TRBV5-1
CASSPLAGGGQPQHF | TGTGCCAGCAGTCCCCTGGCAGGGGGCGGTCAGCCCCAGCATTTT | TRBJ1-5 | TRBD1 | TRBV28
CASSSTGQGQKTQYF | TGCGCCAGCAGCTCGACCGGACAGGGTCAGAAGACCCAGTACTTC | TRBJ2-5 | TRBD1 | TRBV5-1
CASSYRGTKYRAFF | TGTGCCAGCAGTTACCGCGGCACCAAGTATCGAGCTTTCTTT | TRBJ1-1 | - | TRBV6-5
CASKRATDTQYF | TGTGCCAGCAAACGCGCCACAGATACGCAGTATTTT | TRBJ2-3 | - | TRBV7-2
CASSPQGNSDNEQFF | TGTGCCAGCAGCCCCCAGGGCAACTCCGACAATGAGCAGTTCTTC | TRBJ2-1 | - | TRBV9
CASSLGPSGRAEQYF | TGTGCCAGCAGCTTAGGCCCTAGCGGGAGGGCCGAGCAGTACTTC | TRBJ2-7 | TRBD2 | TRBV7-2
CAITSGELSGNTIYF | TGTGCCATCACGAGCGGCGAACTTTCTGGAAACACCATATATTTT | TRBJ1-3 | - | TRBV28
CASSPSLAEETQYF | TGTGCCAGCTCACCAAGTTTGGCGGAAGAGACCCAGTACTTC | TRBJ2-5 | - | TRBV18
CSVSTGPEQYF | TGCAGCGTGTCGACAGGGCCCGAGCAGTACTTC | TRBJ2-7 | TRBD1 | TRBV29-1
CASSYSVRVVDGYTF | TGTGCCAGCAGTTACTCTGTCAGGGTAGTTGATGGCTACACCTTC | TRBJ1-2 | - | TRBV6-5
CASSELVGVGAFF | TGTGCCAGCAGTGAACTAGTAGGGGTCGGAGCTTTCTTT | TRBJ1-1 | - | TRBV6-1
CASSLRDRGPAGELFF | TGTGCCAGCAGCTTGAGGGACAGGGGGCCGGCCGGGGAGCTGTTTTTT | TRBJ2-2 | TRBD1 | TRBV5-6
CASSLARDRGPNYGYTF | TGTGCCAGCAGCTTGGCCCGGGACAGGGGACCTAACTATGGCTACACCTTC | TRBJ1-2 | TRBD1 | TRBV5-5
CATSRGRIPDNEQFF | TGTGCCACCAGCAGAGGGCGGATTCCCGACAATGAGCAGTTCTTC | TRBJ2-1 | - | TRBV15
CASSQVGGRGYEQYF | TGCGCCAGCAGCCAAGTTGGGGGGAGGGGGTACGAGCAGTACTTC | TRBJ2-7 | - | TRBV4-1
CASSLDKRSQKLFF | TGTGCCAGCAGCTTAGACAAGCGGTCCCAGAAACTGTTTTTT | TRBJ1-4 | - | TRBV11-3
CASSPGTGIYGYTF | TGTGCCAGCAGCCCGGGGACAGGGATCTATGGCTACACCTTC | TRBJ1-2 | TRBD1 | TRBV11-3